Listed here are 21 T cell receptor beta chains from one sample, sequenced in a study of draining lymph node invasion in breast cancer. TCRdb ran MiXCR on the bulk RNA-seq reads and lists one entry per CDR3 protein. The data hold about 1,400 distinct CDR3 sequences, with just under 65% observed a single time. Cells sorted as CD4+ CD45RA- CD25- were taken as memory conventional CD4 T cells. Sequences were obtained from sorted memory CD4+ effector T cells from the tumor. The receptors were sampled from a female donor with luminal breast cancer.

The chain recombines TRBV2 with TRBJ1-1; D gene ambiguous. The length of the CDR3 is 14 residues. V gave up 7 bases and J gave up 0 bases, with 12 bases separating them. Germline V gene sequence: CDR1 SNHLY, CDR2 FYNNEI. CDR3 amino acids: CASMPGTVNTEAFF. DNA of the CDR3: TGTGCCAGCATGCCCGGAACGGTGAACACTGAAGCTTTCTTT.

The gene calls are TRBV9 and TRBJ1-1; TRBD1 is a possible D gene (5 bases). V was shortened by 4 bases and J by 3 bases, with 13 bases between the two germline ends. Germline loops: CDR1 SGDLS, CDR2 YYNGEE. The CDR3 loop spans 14 amino acids. CDR3 DNA: TGTGCCAGCAGCTTTTATGACAGAGACACTGAAGCTTTCTTT. Protein: CASSFYDRDTEAFF.

In its sample, this clonotype was seen a few times. J is TRBJ2-1 and V is TRBV19; 9 bases match TRBD2. This CDR3 spans 16 amino acids. After removal of 0 bases from V and 4 bases from J, the junction contained 4 bases not matched to a gene. CDR1 and CDR2 (germline): LNHDA, SQIVND (reference sequence). The CDR3, as DNA: TGTGCCAGTAGTATAGAACTAGCGGGCCCTTACAATGAGCAGTTCTTC. This translates into CASSIELAGPYNEQFF.

This clonotype was counted between two and nine times. The chain uses TRBV7-2 and TRBJ2-3, with TRBD2 matching 12 bases. This CDR3 is built from 22 residues. J was trimmed by 0 bases and V by 4 bases; bases with no gene match: 20. CDR1 and CDR2 from the germline V gene are SGHTA and FQGNSA. For the CDR3, the DNA is TGTGCCAGCAGCTCTATAGACTGGACTAGCGGGGCCCGGGCGGCTAGCACAGATACGCAGTATTTT. It specifies CASSSIDWTSGARAASTDTQYF.

The chain joins TRBV6-5 to TRBJ1-2; D is perhaps TRBD1 (5 bases). The germline V gene has CDR1 MNHEY and CDR2 SVGAGI. This CDR3 has 15 amino acids. The V end was cut by 6 bases, the J end by 3 bases, with 17 bases between. CDR3 in amino acids: CASSGGGTEYYGYTF. DNA for the CDR3: TGTGCCAGCAGCGGGGGGGGGACGGAGTACTATGGCTACACCTTC.

The V and J genes are TRBV18 and TRBJ1-6; TRBD1 might be the D (6 bases). The V gene's germline CDR1 is KGHSH and CDR2 LQKENI. The length of the CDR3 is 12 residues. Trimming cost V 5 bases and J 7 bases, with 6 bases left between them. The DNA for the CDR3 is TGTGCCAGCTCAACAGGGAATTCACCCCTCCACTTT. Its translation: CASSTGNSPLHF.

The V gene is TRBV12-3 or TRBV12-4, the J gene TRBJ2-7, with 9 bases identical to TRBD2. The CDR3 runs to 14 residues. With V trimmed by 3 bases and J by 4 bases, 4 bases remained unmatched. The CDR3 protein is CASSFGGGVYEQYF. DNA for the CDR3: TGTGCCAGCAGTTTTGGCGGGGGGGTTTACGAGCAGTACTTC.

V usage is TRBV27 and J usage is TRBJ1-2, with unresolved D. The CDR3 extends over 11 amino acids. V dropped 6 bases and J dropped 8 bases, with 10 bases sitting between them. Germline V CDR1 and CDR2: MNHEY, SMNVEV (reference sequence). In DNA, the CDR3 is TGTGCCAGCAGAACGAGAGGAGGCTACACCTTC. Translation gives CASRTRGGYTF.

The chain employs TRBV28 and TRBJ2-1, with 10 nucleotides matching TRBD2. Per the germline V gene, CDR1 is MDHEN and CDR2 is SYDVKM. Trimming took 2 bases from V and 7 from J; bases not matched to a gene: 5. The CDR3 contains 15 residues. In DNA, the CDR3 is TGTGCCAGCAGTTTAGGGACTAGCGAATTGAATGAGCAGTTCTTC. Protein product: CASSLGTSELNEQFF.

The genes are TRBV7-2 and TRBJ2-1; D not resolved. The CDR3 covers 15 residues. From germline, CDR1 is SGHTA and CDR2 FQGNSA. V gave up 1 base and J gave up 7 bases, with 14 bases separating them. The CDR3 nucleotides are TGTGCCAGCAGCTTAGTCTCTAGGGCGGAGAATGAGCAGTTCTTC. Encoded protein: CASSLVSRAENEQFF.

This clonotype was observed a few times. CDR3 DNA sequence: TGTGCCAGCAGCCAGGGCTATAGCAATCAGCCCCAGCATTTT. The encoded protein is CASSQGYSNQPQHF. This chain links TRBV3-1 with TRBJ1-5; D unclear. Looked up from germline, CDR1 is LGHDT and CDR2 is YNNKEL (reference sequence). V gave up 3 bases and J gave up 0 bases, with 6 bases separating them. The length of the CDR3 is 14 residues.

This CDR3 is CASTSVLSWGYGYTF. The CDR3 region has the DNA TGTGCCAGCACCTCGGTGCTGAGCTGGGGCTATGGCTACACCTTC. The V and J genes are TRBV6-5 and TRBJ1-2; the D is unclear. The germline V gene has CDR1 MNHEY and CDR2 SVGAGI. This CDR3 contains 15 residues. V lost 7 bases and J 4 bases, leaving 19 bases between the germline ends.

The V call is TRBV5-1, the J call TRBJ1-3; the match to TRBD1 covers 7 bases. The CDR3 contains 15 residues. CDR1 and CDR2 (germline): SGHRS, YFSETQ. With 6 bases clipped from V and 5 bases from J, the junction kept 11 bases outside the gene matches. CDR3 sequence: CASNGGTADRNTIYF. In DNA, the CDR3 is TGCGCCAGCAATGGAGGGACAGCGGATCGAAACACCATATATTTT.

This chain uses TRBV7-9 with TRBJ2-2; no definite D call. The CDR3 sequence is 15 residues long. V shed 5 bases and J shed 6 bases, with 16 bases lying between them. Germline V CDR1 and CDR2: SEHNR, FQNEAQ (reference sequence). As DNA, the CDR3 is TGTGCCAGCAGCCTTCGGCCAGAAATCCCCGGGGAGCTGTTTTTT. Residues: CASSLRPEIPGELFF.

This clonotype was detected only a few times. V usage is TRBV20-1 and J usage is TRBJ1-1; no clear D. This CDR3 contains 12 residues. The germline V gene encodes CDR1 DFQATT and CDR2 SNEGSKA (reference sequence). For the CDR3, the DNA is TGCAGCCCCTTCTGGATGAACACTGAAGCTTTCTTT. This translates into CSPFWMNTEAFF.

The CDR3 DNA sequence: TGTGCCAGCATCCGGACAGGGGGCACAGATACGCAGTATTTT. It encodes CASIRTGGTDTQYF. The rearrangement joins TRBV2 to TRBJ2-3; the match to TRBD1 covers 9 bases. CDR1 and CDR2 from the germline V gene are SNHLY and FYNNEI. The length of the CDR3 is 14 residues. V shed 7 bases, J shed 1 base, and the junction held 3 bases outside the gene matches.

This clonotype was recorded a few times. The genes are TRBV6-1 and TRBJ1-2; D ambiguous. The V gene's germline CDR1 is MNHNS and CDR2 SASEGT. Trimming left V 1 base short and J 4 bases short, with 10 bases between. The CDR3 is made up of 14 amino acids. CDR3 loop: CASSEGGIGYGYTF. DNA for the CDR3: TGTGCCAGCAGTGAAGGGGGTATCGGCTATGGCTACACCTTC.

The J gene is TRBJ1-1, the V gene TRBV7-9; a possible D gene is TRBD1 (6 bases). Trimming removed 5 bases from V and 6 bases from J, with 19 bases in between. The CDR3 extends over 15 amino acids. CDR1 is SEHNR, CDR2 FQNEAQ, per germline (reference sequence). The DNA of the CDR3 is TGTGCCAGCAGCCCACAGACCTTAGGGGGGGCTGAAGCTTTCTTT. Translated, it gives CASSPQTLGGAEAFF.

The CDR3 reads CAWSTAGGRNTQYF. In DNA form, the CDR3 reads TGTGCCTGGAGTACCGCGGGGGGGAGGAATACGCAGTATTTT. The J gene is TRBJ2-3, the V gene TRBV30; 9 nucleotides line up with TRBD2. Germline V gene data show CDR1 as GTSNPN and CDR2 as SVGIG (reference sequence). Unmatched junction bases numbered 7, after V lost 2 bases and J lost 7 bases. This CDR3 region has 14 residues.

The chain is built from TRBV20-1 and TRBJ2-7; tentatively, D is TRBD1 (6 bases). V gave up 5 bases and J gave up 5 bases, with 10 bases separating them. This CDR3 comprises 11 residues. Germline V CDR1 and CDR2: DFQATT, SNEGSKA (reference sequence). Written as DNA, the CDR3 is TGCAGTGCTGCACAGGGAGACGAGCAGTACGTC. It encodes CSAAQGDEQYV.

The chain has TRBV4-2 and TRBJ1-2; D not resolved. Germline V gives CDR1 LGHNA, CDR2 YNFKEQ. Trimming removed 1 base at V and 4 bases at J, with 13 bases between. This CDR3 spans 15 amino acids. CDR3 coding DNA: TGTGCCAGCAGCCAAGTTACCACCGACACCTATGGCTACACCTTC. As protein: CASSQVTTDTYGYTF.